This T cell receptor (beta chain) was documented in a study of blood T cells in healthy people across ages. Russia was home to the donors, healthy Caucasian individuals aged about 6 to 90. Every sample yielded at least 6.5 million isolated PBMCs. Primed by a sample-barcoded 5' primer and a J-beta primer mix, a second PCR proceeded for about 6 to 12 cycles. TCRdb re-analysed the 5' RACE reads in MiXCR, keeping a single row per CDR3 protein. The data contain about 830,000 distinct CDR3 sequences, less than 80% of them singletons. The V end was cut by 6 bases, the J end by 4 bases, with 12 bases between. Germline lookup yields CDR1 SGHTA and CDR2 FQGTGA. This CDR3 has 13 residues.

The chain employs TRBV7-3 and TRBJ1-2, with D unresolved. Sequences were obtained from blood. This receptor was identified in a man aged 30 to 39 in good health. The CDR3 loop is CASSRAGRYGYTF. DNA of the CDR3: TGTGCCAGCAGTCGAGCCGGCCGCTATGGCTACACCTTC. Complete variable domain (other parts from reference TRBV7-3 and TRBJ1-2): GAGVSQTPSNKVTEKGKYVELRCDPISGHTALYWYRQSLGQGPEFLIYFQGTGAADDSGLPNDRFFAVRPEGSVSTLKIQRTERGDSAVYLCASSRAGRYGYTFGSGTRLTVV.